The present entry profiles one TCR beta chain with its context. Its matching antigen is unknown. Germline CDR1 and CDR2: GTSNPN and SVGIG (reference sequence). The V end was cut by 0 bases, the J end by 11 bases, with 11 bases between. CDR3 length: 13 residues. The sort gate was single viable CD3+CD4+CD8-CD45RO+ cells for memory CD4+ T cells. Serum IgG to CMV pp150, pp28, p38 and p52 defined serostatus. This sample is part of a study of memory CD4+ T cells and cytomegalovirus serostatus. The study's findings and limits: A US-trained random forest predicted CMV serostatus with median AUC around 0.93.

Original processing notes: After removing out-of-frame reads, 2 million to 2.5 million distinct TCRbeta sequences remained. The data were produced by immunoSEQ multiplex PCR, yet TCRdb's version contains in-frame clones alone and is incomplete. The D gene and trimming were derived from the DNA, and the V and J assignments and clone size from that table. The sample holds about 41,000 clones, 70% to 80% seen once. This receptor was taken from an adult in good health and CMV-seronegative. Sequencing used memory CD4+ T cells from blood. J is TRBJ1-6 and V is TRBV30; unclear D gene. DNA of the CDR3: TGTGCCTGGAGTGTGGTGGGCAGGACACCCCTCCACTTT. This encodes CAWSVVGRTPLHF.